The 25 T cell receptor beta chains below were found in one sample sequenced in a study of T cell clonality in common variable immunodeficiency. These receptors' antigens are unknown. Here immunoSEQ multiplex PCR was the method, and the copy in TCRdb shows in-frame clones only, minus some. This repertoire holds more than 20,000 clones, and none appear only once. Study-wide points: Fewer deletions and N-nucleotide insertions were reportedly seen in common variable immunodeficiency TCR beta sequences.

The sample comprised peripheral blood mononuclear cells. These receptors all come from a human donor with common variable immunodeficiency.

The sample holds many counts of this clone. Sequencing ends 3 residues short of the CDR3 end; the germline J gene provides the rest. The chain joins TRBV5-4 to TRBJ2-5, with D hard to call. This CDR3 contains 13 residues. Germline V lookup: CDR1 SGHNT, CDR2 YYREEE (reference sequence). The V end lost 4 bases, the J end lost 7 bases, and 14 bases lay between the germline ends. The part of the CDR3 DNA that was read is TGTGCCAGCAGCATGGCTGAAGCTGGGACC. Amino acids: CASSMAEAGT. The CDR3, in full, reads CASSMAEAGTQYF.

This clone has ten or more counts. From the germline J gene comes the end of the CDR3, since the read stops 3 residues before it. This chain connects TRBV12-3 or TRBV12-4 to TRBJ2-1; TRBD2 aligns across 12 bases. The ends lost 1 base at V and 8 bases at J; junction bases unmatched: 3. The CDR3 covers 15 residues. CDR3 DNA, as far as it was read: TGTGCCAGCAGTTTAGTACTAGCGGGGGGCCATGAG. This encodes CASSLVLAGGHE. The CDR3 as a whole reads CASSLVLAGGHEQFF.

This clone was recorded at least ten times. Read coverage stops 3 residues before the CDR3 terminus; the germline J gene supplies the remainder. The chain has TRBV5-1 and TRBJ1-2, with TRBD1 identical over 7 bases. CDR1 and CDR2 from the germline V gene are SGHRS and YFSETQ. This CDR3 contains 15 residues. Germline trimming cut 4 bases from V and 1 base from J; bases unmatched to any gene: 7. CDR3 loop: CASSLGTAFNYGYTF. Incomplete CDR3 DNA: TGCGCCAGCAGCCTAGGGACAGCTTTTAACTATGGC.

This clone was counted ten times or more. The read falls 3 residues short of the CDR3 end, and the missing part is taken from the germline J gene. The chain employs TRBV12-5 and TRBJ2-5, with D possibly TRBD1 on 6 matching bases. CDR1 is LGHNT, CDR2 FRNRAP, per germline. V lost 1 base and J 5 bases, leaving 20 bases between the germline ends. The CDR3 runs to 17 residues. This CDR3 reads CASGLGNQGLDGETQYF. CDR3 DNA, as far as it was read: TGTGCTAGTGGTTTGGGTAACCAGGGGTTGGATGGTGAGACC.

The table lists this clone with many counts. Partial CDR3 DNA: TGTGCCAGCGGCATGCTGGACAGGGCGAAAGAGACC. Its translation: CASGMLDRAKET. The complete CDR3 reads CASGMLDRAKETQYF. The chain links TRBV5-4 to TRBJ2-5, with TRBD1 matching over 8 bases. The DNA ends 3 residues before the CDR3 does, and the rest of the CDR3 is filled in from the germline J gene. V shed 7 bases, J shed 3 bases, and the junction held 11 bases outside the gene matches. The germline gives CDR1 SGHNT, CDR2 YYREEE (reference sequence). The CDR3 has 15 residues.

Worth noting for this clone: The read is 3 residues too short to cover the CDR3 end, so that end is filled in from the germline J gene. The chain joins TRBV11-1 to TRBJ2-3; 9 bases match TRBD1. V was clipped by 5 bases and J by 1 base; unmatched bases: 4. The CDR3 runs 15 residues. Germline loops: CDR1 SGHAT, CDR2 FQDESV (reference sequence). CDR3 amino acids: CASSPWTGGTDTQYF. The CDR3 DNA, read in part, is TGTGCCAGCAGCCCCTGGACAGGGGGCACAGATACG.

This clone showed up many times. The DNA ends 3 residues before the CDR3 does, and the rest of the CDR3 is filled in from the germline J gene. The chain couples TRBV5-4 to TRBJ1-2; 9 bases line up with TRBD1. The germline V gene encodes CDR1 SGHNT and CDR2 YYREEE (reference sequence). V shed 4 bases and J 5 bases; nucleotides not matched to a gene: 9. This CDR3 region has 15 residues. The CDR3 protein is CASSAGTGSGYGYTF. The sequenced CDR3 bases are TGTGCCAGCAGCGCAGGGACAGGGTCCGGGTATGGC. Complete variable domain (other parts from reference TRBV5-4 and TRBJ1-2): ETGVTQSPTHLIKTRGQQVTLRCSSQSGHNTVSWYQQALGQGPQFIFQYYREEENGRGNFPPRFSGLQFPNYSSELNVNALELDDSALYLCASSAGTGSGYGYTFGSGTRLTVV.

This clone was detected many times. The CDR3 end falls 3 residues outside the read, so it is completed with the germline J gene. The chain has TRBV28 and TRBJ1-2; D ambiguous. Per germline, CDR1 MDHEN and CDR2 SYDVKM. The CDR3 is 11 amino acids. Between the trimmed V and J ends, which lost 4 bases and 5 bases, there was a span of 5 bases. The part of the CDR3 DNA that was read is TGTGCCAGCAGTTCGGTGTATGGC. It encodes CASSSVYG. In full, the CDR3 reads CASSSVYGYTF.

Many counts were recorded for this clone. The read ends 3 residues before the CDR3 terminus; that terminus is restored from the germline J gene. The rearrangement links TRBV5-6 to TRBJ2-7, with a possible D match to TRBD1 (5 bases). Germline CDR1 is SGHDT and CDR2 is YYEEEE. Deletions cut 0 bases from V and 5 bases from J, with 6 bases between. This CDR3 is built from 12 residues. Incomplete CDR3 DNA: TGTGCCAGCAGCTTGGTGGGGCACGAG. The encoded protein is CASSLVGHE. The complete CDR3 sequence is CASSLVGHEQYF.

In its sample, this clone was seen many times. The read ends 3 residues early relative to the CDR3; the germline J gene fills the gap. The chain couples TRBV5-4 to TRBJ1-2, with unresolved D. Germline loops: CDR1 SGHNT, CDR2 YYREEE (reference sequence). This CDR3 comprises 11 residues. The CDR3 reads CASSFSGGYTF. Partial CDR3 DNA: TGTGCCAGCAGCTTCTCAGGCGGC.

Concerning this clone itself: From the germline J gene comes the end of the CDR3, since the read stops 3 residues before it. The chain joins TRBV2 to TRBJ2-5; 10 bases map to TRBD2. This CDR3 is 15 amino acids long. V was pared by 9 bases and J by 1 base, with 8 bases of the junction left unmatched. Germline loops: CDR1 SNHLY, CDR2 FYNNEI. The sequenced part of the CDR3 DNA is TGTGCCAGTACCCCCCGGACTAGCGGCCAAGAGACC. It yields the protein CASTPRTSGQET. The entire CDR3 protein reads CASTPRTSGQETQYF.

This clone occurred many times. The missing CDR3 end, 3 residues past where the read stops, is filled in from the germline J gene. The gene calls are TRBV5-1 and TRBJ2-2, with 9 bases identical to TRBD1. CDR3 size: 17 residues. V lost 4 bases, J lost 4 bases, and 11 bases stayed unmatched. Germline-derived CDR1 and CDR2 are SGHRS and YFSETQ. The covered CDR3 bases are TGCGCCAGCAGCACAGCCACAGGGGGCTGGGCCACCGGGGAG. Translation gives CASSTATGGWATGE. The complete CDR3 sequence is CASSTATGGWATGELFF.

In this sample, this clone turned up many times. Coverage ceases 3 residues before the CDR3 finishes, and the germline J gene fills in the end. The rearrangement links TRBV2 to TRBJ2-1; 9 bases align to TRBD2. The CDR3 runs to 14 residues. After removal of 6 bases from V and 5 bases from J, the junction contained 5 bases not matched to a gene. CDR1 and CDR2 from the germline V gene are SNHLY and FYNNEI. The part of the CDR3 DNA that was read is TGTGCCAGCAGGGTAGCGGGGGCGAACAATGAG. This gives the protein CASRVAGANNE. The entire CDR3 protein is CASRVAGANNEQFF.

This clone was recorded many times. Here the CDR3 reads CASSIHDSTEAFF. The sequenced CDR3 bases are TGTGCCAGTAGTATTCATGACAGCACTGAA. V is TRBV19 and J is TRBJ1-1; D may be TRBD1 (5 bases). The read ends 3 residues early relative to the CDR3; the germline J gene fills the gap. Germline CDR1 and CDR2: LNHDA and SQIVND (reference sequence). Trimming removed 3 bases at V and 4 bases at J, with 9 bases between. This CDR3 is 13 amino acids long.

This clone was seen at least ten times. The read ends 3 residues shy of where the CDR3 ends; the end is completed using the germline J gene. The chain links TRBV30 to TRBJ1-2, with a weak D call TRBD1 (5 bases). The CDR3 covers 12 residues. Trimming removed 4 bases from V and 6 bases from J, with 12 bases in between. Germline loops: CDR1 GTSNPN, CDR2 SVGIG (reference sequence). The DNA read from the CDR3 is TGTGCCTGGACCCCGGGGGGGAATGGC. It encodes CAWTPGGNG. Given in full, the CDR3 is CAWTPGGNGYTF.

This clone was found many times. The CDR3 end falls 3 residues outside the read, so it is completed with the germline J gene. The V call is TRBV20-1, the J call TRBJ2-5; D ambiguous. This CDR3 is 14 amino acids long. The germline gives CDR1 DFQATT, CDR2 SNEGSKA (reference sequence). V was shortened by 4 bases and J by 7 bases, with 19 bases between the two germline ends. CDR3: CSAIILGASRTQYF. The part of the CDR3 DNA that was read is TGCAGTGCTATCATTCTTGGTGCGTCTAGGACC.

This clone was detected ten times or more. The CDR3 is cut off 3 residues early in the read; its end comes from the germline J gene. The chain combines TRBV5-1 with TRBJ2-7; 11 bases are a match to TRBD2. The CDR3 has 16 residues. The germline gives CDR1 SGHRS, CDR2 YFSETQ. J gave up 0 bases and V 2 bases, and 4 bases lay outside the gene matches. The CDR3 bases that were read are TGCGCCAGCAGCTTTCTAGCGGGGGGACTCTCCTACGAG. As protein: CASSFLAGGLSYE. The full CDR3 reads CASSFLAGGLSYEQYF.

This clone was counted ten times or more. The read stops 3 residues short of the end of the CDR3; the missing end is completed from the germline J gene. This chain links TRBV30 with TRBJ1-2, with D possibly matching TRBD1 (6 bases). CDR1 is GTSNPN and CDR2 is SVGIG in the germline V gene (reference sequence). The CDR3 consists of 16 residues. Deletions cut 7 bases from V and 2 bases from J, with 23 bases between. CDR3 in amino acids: CASWGQGILENYGYTF. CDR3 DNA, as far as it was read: TGTGCCTCTTGGGGGCAGGGAATTCTCGAGAACTATGGC.

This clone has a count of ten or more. CDR3 bases read: TGTGCCAGCAGCTCAGGGGTTTCGACAGATACG. Protein product: CASSSGVSTDT. The full CDR3 sequence reads CASSSGVSTDTQYF. The chain is built from TRBV7-2 and TRBJ2-3, with a weak D call TRBD1 (6 bases). The read finishes 3 residues shy of the CDR3 end, and the germline J gene is used to complete it. The V end was cut by 4 bases, the J end by 3 bases, with 11 bases between. Germline V lookup: CDR1 SGHTA, CDR2 FQGNSA. CDR3 length equals 14 residues.

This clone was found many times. CDR3 amino acids: CASSSTGIFNNEQFF. The covered CDR3 bases are TGTGCCAGCAGCTCGACAGGGATTTTCAACAATGAG. The V call is TRBV7-2, the J call TRBJ2-1; TRBD1 aligns across 7 bases. The read finishes 3 residues shy of the CDR3 end, and the germline J gene is used to complete it. CDR1 is SGHTA and CDR2 is FQGNSA in the germline V gene. V lost 4 bases and J lost 5; bases outside the gene matches: 8. The CDR3 extends over 15 amino acids. Combining the CDR3 with reference TRBV7-2 and TRBJ2-1 gives the whole variable domain GAGVSQSPSNKVTEKGKDVELRCDPISGHTALYWYRQSLGQGLEFLIYFQGNSAPDKSGLPSDRFSAERTGGSVSTLTIQRTQQEDSAVYLCASSSTGIFNNEQFFGPGTRLTVL.

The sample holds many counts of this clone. The CDR3 loop reads CASSLSGSNEQFF. CDR3 DNA (partial): TGTGCCAGCAGCTTGTCGGGTTCCAATGAG. The J gene is TRBJ2-1, the V gene TRBV5-5; D unresolved. The read terminates 3 residues before the CDR3 end, so the remaining end is supplied by the germline J gene. The CDR3 sequence is 13 residues long. The V gene's germline CDR1 is SGHKS and CDR2 YYEKEE (reference sequence). Trimming stripped 1 base from V and 6 bases from J, with 8 bases between.

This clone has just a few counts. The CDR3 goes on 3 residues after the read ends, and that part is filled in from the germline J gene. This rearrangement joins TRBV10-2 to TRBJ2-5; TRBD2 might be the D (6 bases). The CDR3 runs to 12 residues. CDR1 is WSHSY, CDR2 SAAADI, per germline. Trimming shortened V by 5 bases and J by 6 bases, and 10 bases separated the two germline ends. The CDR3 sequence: CASSMEGQTQYF. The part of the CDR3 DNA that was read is TGCGCCAGCAGTATGGAGGGGCAGACC.

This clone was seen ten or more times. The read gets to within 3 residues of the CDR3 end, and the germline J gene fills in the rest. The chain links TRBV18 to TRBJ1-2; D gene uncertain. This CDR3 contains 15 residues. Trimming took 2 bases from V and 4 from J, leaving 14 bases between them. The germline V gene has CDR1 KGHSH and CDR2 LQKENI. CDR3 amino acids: CASSPSPALAYGYTF. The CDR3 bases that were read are TGTGCCAGCTCACCAAGTCCGGCATTAGCCTATGGC.

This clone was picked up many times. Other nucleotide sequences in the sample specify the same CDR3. CDR3 residues: CASSLGGQGSGNTIYF. CDR3 DNA (partial): TGCGCCAGCAGCTTGGGGGGACAGGGTTCTGGAAACACC. The chain recombines TRBV5-1 with TRBJ1-3; 9 positions match TRBD1. The observed sequence ends 3 residues before the CDR3 terminus, with the missing tail filled in from the germline J gene. V was clipped by 0 bases and J by 1 base; unmatched bases: 2. This CDR3 is 16 amino acids long. Germline CDR1 is SGHRS and CDR2 is YFSETQ.

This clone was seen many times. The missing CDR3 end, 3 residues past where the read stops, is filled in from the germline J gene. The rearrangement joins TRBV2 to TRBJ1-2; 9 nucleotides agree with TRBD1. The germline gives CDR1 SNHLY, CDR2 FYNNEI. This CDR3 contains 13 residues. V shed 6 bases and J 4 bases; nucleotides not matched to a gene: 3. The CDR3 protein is CASRSDRGYGYTF. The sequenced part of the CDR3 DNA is TGTGCCAGCAGGTCGGACAGGGGCTATGGC.